A single sample gave rise to the 11 T cell receptor beta chains below, sequenced in a study of blood T cell repertoires in COVID-19. The protocol was immunoSEQ multiplex PCR, while the TCRdb copy is restricted to in-frame clones and leaves out a portion. The sample records around 91,000 clones, about 85% being singletons. Sequencing was done on a sample of peripheral blood. The receptors derive from a human donor in a cohort sampled during active COVID-19.

This clone has only one observation. The rearrangement links TRBV5-4 to TRBJ2-7; D possibly corresponds to TRBD2 (5 bases). The germline gives CDR1 SGHNT, CDR2 YYREEE (reference sequence). This CDR3 has 15 residues. Trimming left V 4 bases short and J 0 bases short, with 14 bases between. CDR3 DNA sequence: TGTGCCAGCAGCCCCAGCGGCGCTAGCTCCTACGAGCAGTACTTC. As protein: CASSPSGASSYEQYF.

V is TRBV5-4 and J is TRBJ2-3, with 8 bases lining up with TRBD1. V shed 1 base and J 4 bases; nucleotides not matched to a gene: 14. This CDR3 has 18 amino acids. CDR1 and CDR2 (germline): SGHNT, YYREEE (reference sequence). CDR3 DNA: TGTGCCAGCAGCTTGAAGCAGGGGGCAAGTTGGAGCGCAGATACGCAGTATTTT. This sequence encodes CASSLKQGASWSADTQYF.

CDR3: CASSQASGDQAKNIQYF. Here the CDR3 DNA reads TGCGCCAGCAGCCAAGCTAGCGGGGACCAAGCCAAAAACATTCAGTACTTC. This sequence joins TRBV4-3 and TRBJ2-4, with 9 nucleotides matching TRBD2. Germline lookup yields CDR1 LGHNA and CDR2 YSLEER. The CDR3 loop spans 17 amino acids. V lost 1 base, J lost 0 bases, and 4 bases stayed unmatched.

The chain carries TRBV28 and TRBJ2-5; 7 bases fit TRBD2. The germline V gene encodes CDR1 MDHEN and CDR2 SYDVKM. V was pared by 3 bases and J by 5 bases, with 9 bases of the junction left unmatched. This CDR3 has 15 amino acids. CDR3 coding DNA: TGTGCCAGCAGTTTTGAAGCGGGAACCGGTGAGACCCAGTACTTC. Protein sequence: CASSFEAGTGETQYF.

The chain recombines TRBV28 with TRBJ1-2; no reliable D call. Deletions cut 1 base from V and 4 bases from J, with 10 bases between. From germline, CDR1 is MDHEN and CDR2 SYDVKM. This CDR3 contains 14 residues. This chain's CDR3 is CASSLFRGFYGYTF. CDR3 DNA: TGTGCCAGCAGTTTATTTCGAGGGTTCTATGGCTACACCTTC.

This clone was observed once. This chain uses TRBV7-9 with TRBJ2-7, with D perhaps matching TRBD1 (5 bases). V was pared by 5 bases and J by 2 bases, with 19 bases between. Germline V gene sequence: CDR1 SEHNR, CDR2 FQNEAQ (reference sequence). The CDR3 extends over 16 amino acids. The DNA for the CDR3 is TGTGCCAGCAGCCCCCCTCCCCTAGACAGTACCTACGAGCAGTACTTC. It yields the protein CASSPPPLDSTYEQYF.

The rearrangement joins TRBV9 to TRBJ1-1; unclear D gene. Looked up from germline, CDR1 is SGDLS and CDR2 is YYNGEE. The CDR3 is 13 amino acids. V lost 4 bases and J lost 5, with 12 bases in between. The CDR3 here is CASSPGPRTEAFF. CDR3 DNA sequence: TGTGCCAGCAGCCCTGGGCCACGGACTGAAGCTTTCTTT.

This clone was found once. The V and J genes are TRBV19 and TRBJ1-5, with 7 nucleotides matching TRBD1. The CDR3 runs 19 residues. Unmatched junction bases numbered 16, after V lost 2 bases and J lost 3 bases. Germline CDR1 reads LNHDA; CDR2 reads SQIVND (reference sequence). The CDR3 sequence: CASSIYWWGQPEANQPQHF. DNA for the CDR3: TGTGCCAGTAGTATATACTGGTGGGGACAGCCTGAGGCCAATCAGCCCCAGCATTTT. The full variable domain, completed using reference TRBV19 and TRBJ1-5, is DGGITQSPKYLFRKEGQNVTLSCEQNLNHDAMYWYRQDPGQGLRLIYYSQIVNDFQKGDIAEGYSVSREKKESFPLTVTSAQKNPTAFYLCASSIYWWGQPEANQPQHFGDGTRLSIL.

This sequence joins TRBV6-5 and TRBJ1-5; no clear D. Germline values: CDR1 MNHEY, CDR2 SVGAGI. This CDR3 is built from 12 residues. Between the trimmed V and J ends, which lost 6 bases and 5 bases, there was a span of 8 bases. DNA of the CDR3: TGTGCCAGCAGGGAGGGTTATCAGCCCCAGCATTTT. Its protein is CASREGYQPQHF.

The CDR3 bases are TGTGCCAGCAGCTCCGCCAAGAGGGTGCAAGAGACCCAGTACTTC. This sequence encodes CASSSAKRVQETQYF. This chain links TRBV11-1 with TRBJ2-5, with D possibly being TRBD2 (5 bases). The CDR3 covers 15 residues. Trimming took off 4 bases at V and 2 bases at J, with 14 bases between the two ends. From germline, CDR1 is SGHAT and CDR2 FQDESV (reference sequence).

This clone was observed a few times. V and J are TRBV9 and TRBJ2-3, with 8 nucleotides matching TRBD1. The CDR3 sequence is 15 residues long. J lost 5 bases, V lost 5 bases, and 10 bases had no gene match. Germline loops: CDR1 SGDLS, CDR2 YYNGEE. The DNA for the CDR3 is TGTGCCAGCAGTTCAGGGGGCAGGGTGGGAGATACGCAGTATTTT. Translated, it gives CASSSGGRVGDTQYF. Using reference TRBV9 and TRBJ2-3 for the parts outside the CDR3, the full variable domain is DSGVTQTPKHLITATGQRVTLRCSPRSGDLSVYWYQQSLDQGLQFLIQYYNGEERAKGNILERFSAQQFPDLHSELNLSSLELGDSALYFCASSSGGRVGDTQYFGPGTRLTVL.